These 9 T cell receptor beta chains were sequenced from one sample in a study of CXCR3-negative and CXCR3-positive naive CD8 T cells. The libraries of TRB cDNA were constructed through 5' RACE using UMI labels. Using the 5' RACE reads, TCRdb records one entry per CDR3 protein without DNA. Its clone listing holds over 35,000 distinct CDR3 sequences. Source material: naive CXCR3- CD8+ T cells from blood. The subset was: CD45RO-CCR7+CD27+CD95- naive CD8+ T cells lacking CXCR3 (TNR3-). The receptors shown here come from a human donor in good health. Some clones in this sample may be carry-over from other donors' samples.

The chain links TRBV12-3 or TRBV12-4 to TRBJ2-4; TCRdb's D call, TRBD1, is unchecked because there is no DNA. The CDR3 is made up of 13 amino acids. The CDR3: CASRAGNMDIQYF.

The gene calls are TRBV15 and TRBJ2-1. Germline CDR1 is LNHNV and CDR2 is YYDKDF (reference sequence). The CDR3 extends over 15 amino acids. The CDR3 sequence: CATSRGRTERNEQFF. Filled out from reference TRBV15 and TRBJ2-1, the complete variable domain reads DAMVIQNPRYQVTQFGKPVTLSCSQTLNHNVMYWYQQKSSQAPKLLFHYYDKDFNNEADTPDNFQSRRPNTSFCFLDIRSPGLGDTAMYLCATSRGRTERNEQFFGPGTRLTVL.

This chain links TRBV29-1 with TRBJ2-7; TCRdb designates TRBD1, a call that cannot be tested without DNA. There are 16 residues in the CDR3. Germline CDR1 reads SQVTM; CDR2 reads ANQGSEA. CDR3 sequence reads: CSVEEGPGQGNYEQYF.

The chain couples TRBV5-1 to TRBJ2-1; absent DNA, TCRdb's TRBD2 call cannot be checked. Germline CDR1 and CDR2: SGHRS and YFSETQ. CDR3 size: 15 residues. CDR3: CASSFEGILGGEQFF.

V usage is TRBV29-1 and J usage is TRBJ2-1; the D call from TCRdb, TRBD2, cannot be confirmed without DNA. The CDR3 length is 15 residues. The germline V gene encodes CDR1 SQVTM and CDR2 ANQGSEA. The CDR3 spells CSVVPGMASYNEQFF.

This chain connects TRBV21-1 to TRBJ2-7; lacking DNA, the TRBD1 call made by TCRdb goes unchecked. TRBV21-1 is listed as a pseudogene. The CDR3 covers 17 residues. This chain's CDR3 is CASSKGLRDRVPHEQYF.

J is TRBJ2-3 and V is TRBV11-2. This CDR3 has 16 residues. In germline, CDR1 is SGHAT, CDR2 FQNNGV. This CDR3 is CASSLDFQESTDTQYF.

This chain uses TRBV3-1 with TRBJ2-7; TCRdb selects TRBD1, and the lack of DNA leaves this call unchecked. Germline V CDR1 and CDR2: LGHDT, YNNKEL (reference sequence). This CDR3 is built from 16 residues. CDR3 protein: CASSQLGTGGTYEQYF.

This sequence joins TRBV6-5 and TRBJ1-4; TCRdb proposes TRBD1, but this gene call is untestable without DNA. The V gene's germline CDR1 is MNHEY and CDR2 SVGAGI. This CDR3 comprises 18 residues. The CDR3 loop is CASSYSNYGGEEDEKLFF.